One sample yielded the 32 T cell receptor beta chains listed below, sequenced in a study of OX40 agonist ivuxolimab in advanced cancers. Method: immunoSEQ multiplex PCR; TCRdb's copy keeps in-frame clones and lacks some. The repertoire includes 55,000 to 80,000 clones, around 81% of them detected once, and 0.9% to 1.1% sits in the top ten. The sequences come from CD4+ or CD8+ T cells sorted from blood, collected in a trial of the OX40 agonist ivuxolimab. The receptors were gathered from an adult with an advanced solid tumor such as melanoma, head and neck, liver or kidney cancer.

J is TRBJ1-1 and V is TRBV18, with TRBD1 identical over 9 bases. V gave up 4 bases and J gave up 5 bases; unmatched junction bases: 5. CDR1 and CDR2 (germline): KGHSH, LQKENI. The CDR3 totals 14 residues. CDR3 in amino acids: CASSLDRGRTEAFF. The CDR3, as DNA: TGTGCCAGCTCACTGGACAGGGGTCGAACTGAAGCTTTCTTT.

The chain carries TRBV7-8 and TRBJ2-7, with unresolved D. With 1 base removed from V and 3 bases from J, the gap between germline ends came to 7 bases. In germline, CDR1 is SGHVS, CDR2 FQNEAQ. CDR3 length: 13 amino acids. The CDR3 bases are TGTGCCAGCAGCTTAGAACAATTCTACGAGCAGTACTTC. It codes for CASSLEQFYEQYF.

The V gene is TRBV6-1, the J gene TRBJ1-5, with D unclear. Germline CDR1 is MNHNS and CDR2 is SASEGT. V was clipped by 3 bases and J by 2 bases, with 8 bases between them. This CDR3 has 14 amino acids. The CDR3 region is CASSEGSGNQPQHF. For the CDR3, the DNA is TGTGCCAGCAGTGAGGGCAGTGGCAATCAGCCCCAGCATTTT.

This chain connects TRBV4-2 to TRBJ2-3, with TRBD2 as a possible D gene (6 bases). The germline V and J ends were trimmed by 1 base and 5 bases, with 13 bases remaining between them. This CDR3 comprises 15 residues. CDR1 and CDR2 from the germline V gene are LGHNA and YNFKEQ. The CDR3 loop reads CASSQAGGVRDTQYF. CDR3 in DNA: TGTGCCAGCAGCCAAGCCGGGGGTGTTCGAGATACGCAGTATTTT.

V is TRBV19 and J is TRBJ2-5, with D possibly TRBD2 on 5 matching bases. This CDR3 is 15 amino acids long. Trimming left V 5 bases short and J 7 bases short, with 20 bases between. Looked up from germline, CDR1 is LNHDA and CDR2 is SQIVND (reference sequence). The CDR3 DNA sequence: TGTGCCAGTAGTCCCCGGATTACCCGGGGTATGACCCAGTACTTC. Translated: CASSPRITRGMTQYF.

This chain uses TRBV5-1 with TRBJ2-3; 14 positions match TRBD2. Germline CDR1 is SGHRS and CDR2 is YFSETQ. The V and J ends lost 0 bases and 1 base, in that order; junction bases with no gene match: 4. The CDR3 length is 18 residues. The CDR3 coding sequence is TGCGCCAGCAGCTTGGGACTAGCGGGGGGGCAAGGCACAGATACGCAGTATTTT. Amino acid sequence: CASSLGLAGGQGTDTQYF.

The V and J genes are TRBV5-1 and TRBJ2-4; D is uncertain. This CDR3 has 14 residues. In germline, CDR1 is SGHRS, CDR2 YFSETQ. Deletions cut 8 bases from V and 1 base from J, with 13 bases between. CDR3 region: CASSNGVAKNIQYF. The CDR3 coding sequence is TGCGCCAGTTCTAATGGGGTTGCCAAAAACATTCAGTACTTC.

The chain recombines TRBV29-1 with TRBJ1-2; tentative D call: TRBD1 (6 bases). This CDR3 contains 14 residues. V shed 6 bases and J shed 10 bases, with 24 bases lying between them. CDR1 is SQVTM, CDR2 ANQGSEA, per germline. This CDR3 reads CSVEPGQRAGFYTF. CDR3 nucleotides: TGCAGCGTCGAACCCGGACAGCGAGCTGGTTTCTACACCTTC.

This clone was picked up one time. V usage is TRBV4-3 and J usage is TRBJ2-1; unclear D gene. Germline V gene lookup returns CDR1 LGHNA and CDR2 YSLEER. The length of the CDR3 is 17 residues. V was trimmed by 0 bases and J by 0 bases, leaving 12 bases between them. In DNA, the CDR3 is TGCGCCAGCAGCCAAGATGGCCAGCTTAGCTCCTACAATGAGCAGTTCTTC. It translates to CASSQDGQLSSYNEQFF.

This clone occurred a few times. CDR3 in DNA: TGTGCCAGCAATAGACGGGACGGCCGAGGTCAGTACTTC. The encoded protein is CASNRRDGRGQYF. The V gene is TRBV5-8, the J gene TRBJ2-7; perhaps D is TRBD1 or TRBD2 (5 bases each). The germline gives CDR1 SGHTS, CDR2 YDEGEE. Trimming shortened V by 6 bases and J by 10 bases, and 20 bases separated the two germline ends. This CDR3 spans 13 amino acids.

The CDR3 here is CASSPTGGRGEKLFF. The CDR3 DNA sequence: TGTGCCAGCAGCCCGACAGGCGGCCGCGGTGAAAAACTGTTTTTT. The chain combines TRBV5-6 with TRBJ1-4; TRBD1 might be the D (6 bases). CDR3 length: 15 residues. CDR1 is SGHDT, CDR2 YYEEEE, per germline. V was pared by 4 bases and J by 7 bases, with 17 bases between.

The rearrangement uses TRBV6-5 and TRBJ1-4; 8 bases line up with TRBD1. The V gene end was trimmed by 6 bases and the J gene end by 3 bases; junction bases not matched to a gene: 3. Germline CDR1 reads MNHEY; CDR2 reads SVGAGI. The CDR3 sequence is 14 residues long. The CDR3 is CASSPGQANEKLFF. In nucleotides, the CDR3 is TGTGCCAGCAGCCCGGGACAGGCTAATGAAAAACTGTTTTTT.

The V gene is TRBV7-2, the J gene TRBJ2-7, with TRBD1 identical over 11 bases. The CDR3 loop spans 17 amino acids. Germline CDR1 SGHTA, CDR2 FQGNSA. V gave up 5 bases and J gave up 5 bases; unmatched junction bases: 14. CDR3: CASSRSGDRGGYNEQYF. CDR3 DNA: TGTGCCAGCAGCCGTAGCGGGGACAGGGGGGGTTACAACGAGCAGTACTTC.

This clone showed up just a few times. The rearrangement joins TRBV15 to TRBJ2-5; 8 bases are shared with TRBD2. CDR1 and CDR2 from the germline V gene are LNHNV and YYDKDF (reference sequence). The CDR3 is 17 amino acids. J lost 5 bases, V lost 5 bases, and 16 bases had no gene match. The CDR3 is CATSDFSSGAGGETQYF. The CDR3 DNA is TGTGCCACCAGCGATTTTAGTAGCGGGGCTGGAGGTGAGACCCAGTACTTC.

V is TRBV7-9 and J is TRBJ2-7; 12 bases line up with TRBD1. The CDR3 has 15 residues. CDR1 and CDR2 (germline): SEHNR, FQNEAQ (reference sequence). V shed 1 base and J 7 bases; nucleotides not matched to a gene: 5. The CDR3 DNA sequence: TGTGCCAGCAGCTTAGGGGACAGGGGGCGTAAAGAGCAGTACTTC. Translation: CASSLGDRGRKEQYF.

In DNA, the CDR3 is TGTGCCATCAGTGAGTCTGGGGCGACAAACTCCTATGGCTACACCTTC. Translated: CAISESGATNSYGYTF. This chain links TRBV10-3 with TRBJ1-2; D might be TRBD1 (5 bases). The CDR3 spans 16 residues. V lost 0 bases to trimming and J lost 4 bases, with 15 bases between them. Germline loops: CDR1 ENHRY, CDR2 SYGVKD.

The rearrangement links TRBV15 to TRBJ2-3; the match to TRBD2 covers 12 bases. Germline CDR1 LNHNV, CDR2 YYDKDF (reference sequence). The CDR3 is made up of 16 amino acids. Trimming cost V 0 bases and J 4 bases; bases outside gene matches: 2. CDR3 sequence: CATSRDLAGGPDTQYF. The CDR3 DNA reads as TGTGCCACCAGCAGAGATCTAGCGGGGGGGCCAGATACGCAGTATTTT.

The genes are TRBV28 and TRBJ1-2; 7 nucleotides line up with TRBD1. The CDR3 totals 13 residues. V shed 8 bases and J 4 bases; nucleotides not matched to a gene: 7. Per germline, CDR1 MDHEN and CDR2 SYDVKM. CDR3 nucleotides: TGTGCCAGCTTTGTTTCAGGGGGCTATGGCTACACCTTC. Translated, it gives CASFVSGGYGYTF.

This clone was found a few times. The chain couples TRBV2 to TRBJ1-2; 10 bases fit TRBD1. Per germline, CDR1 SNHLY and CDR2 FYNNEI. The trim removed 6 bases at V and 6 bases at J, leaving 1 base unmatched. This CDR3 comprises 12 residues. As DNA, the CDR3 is TGTGCCAGCAGGGGACAGGGGCATGGCTACACCTTC. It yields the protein CASRGQGHGYTF.

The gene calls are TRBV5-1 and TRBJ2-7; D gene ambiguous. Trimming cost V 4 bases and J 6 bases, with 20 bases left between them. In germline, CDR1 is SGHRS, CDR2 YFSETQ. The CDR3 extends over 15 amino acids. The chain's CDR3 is CASSQDLRVGGEQYF. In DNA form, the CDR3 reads TGCGCCAGCAGCCAAGATCTACGGGTAGGTGGCGAGCAGTACTTC.

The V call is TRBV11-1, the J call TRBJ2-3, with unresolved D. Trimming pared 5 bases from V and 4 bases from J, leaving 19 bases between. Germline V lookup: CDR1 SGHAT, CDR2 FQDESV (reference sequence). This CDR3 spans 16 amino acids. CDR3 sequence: CASSARSRQKADTQYF. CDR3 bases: TGTGCCAGCAGCGCGCGCTCAAGACAAAAGGCAGATACGCAGTATTTT.

This chain's CDR3 is CASSESRWSGNTEAFF. The CDR3 nucleotides read TGCGCCAGCAGTGAGTCTCGGTGGAGTGGGAACACTGAAGCTTTCTTT. This chain uses TRBV10-2 with TRBJ1-1; D is ambiguous. This CDR3 spans 16 amino acids. Per the germline V gene, CDR1 is WSHSY and CDR2 is SAAADI. The V gene lost 0 bases and the J gene lost 1 base, with 12 bases spanning the gap.

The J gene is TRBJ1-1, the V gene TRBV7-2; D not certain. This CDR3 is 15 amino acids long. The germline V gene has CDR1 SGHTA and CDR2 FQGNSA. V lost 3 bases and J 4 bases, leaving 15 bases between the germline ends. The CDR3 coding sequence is TGTGCCAGCAGCTTGGTGTCGGACCGGCGCACTGAAGCTTTCTTT. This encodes CASSLVSDRRTEAFF.

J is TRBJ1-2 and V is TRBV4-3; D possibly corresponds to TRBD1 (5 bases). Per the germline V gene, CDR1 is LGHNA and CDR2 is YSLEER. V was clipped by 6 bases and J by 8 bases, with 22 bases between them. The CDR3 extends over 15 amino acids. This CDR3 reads CASSQNGRDGPGYTF. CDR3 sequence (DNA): TGCGCCAGCAGTCAAAACGGGCGGGACGGTCCCGGCTACACCTTC.

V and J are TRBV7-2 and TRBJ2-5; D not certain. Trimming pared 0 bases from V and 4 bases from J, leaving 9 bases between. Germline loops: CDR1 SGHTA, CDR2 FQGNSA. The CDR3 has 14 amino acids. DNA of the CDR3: TGTGCCAGCAGCTTAGCGTACGGCTCAGAGACCCAGTACTTC. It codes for CASSLAYGSETQYF.

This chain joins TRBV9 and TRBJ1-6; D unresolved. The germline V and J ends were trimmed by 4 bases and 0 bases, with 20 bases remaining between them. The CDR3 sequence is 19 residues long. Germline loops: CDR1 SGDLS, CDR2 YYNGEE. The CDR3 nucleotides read TGTGCCAGCAGCCCAACCATACGACTTCTGAGCTCCTATAATTCACCCCTCCACTTT. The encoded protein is CASSPTIRLLSSYNSPLHF.

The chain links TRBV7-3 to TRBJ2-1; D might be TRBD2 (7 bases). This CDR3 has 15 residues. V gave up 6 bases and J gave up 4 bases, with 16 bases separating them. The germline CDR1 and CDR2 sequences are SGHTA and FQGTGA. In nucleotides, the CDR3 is TGTGCCAGCAGAGCAGGGGAGGGGAAATACAATGAGCAGTTCTTC. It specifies CASRAGEGKYNEQFF. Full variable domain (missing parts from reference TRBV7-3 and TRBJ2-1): GAGVSQTPSNKVTEKGKYVELRCDPISGHTALYWYRQSLGQGPEFLIYFQGTGAADDSGLPNDRFFAVRPEGSVSTLKIQRTERGDSAVYLCASRAGEGKYNEQFFGPGTRLTVL.

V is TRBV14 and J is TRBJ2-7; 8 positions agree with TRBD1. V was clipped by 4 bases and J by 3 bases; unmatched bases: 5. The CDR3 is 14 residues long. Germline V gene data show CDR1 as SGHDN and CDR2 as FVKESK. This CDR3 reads CASSPYRGFYEQYF. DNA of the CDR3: TGTGCCAGCAGCCCCTACAGGGGGTTCTACGAGCAGTACTTC.

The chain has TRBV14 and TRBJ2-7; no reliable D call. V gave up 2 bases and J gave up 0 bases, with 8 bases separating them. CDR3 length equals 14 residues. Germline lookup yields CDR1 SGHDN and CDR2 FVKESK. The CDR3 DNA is TGTGCCAGCAGCCAATGGGCGAGCTCCTACGAGCAGTACTTC. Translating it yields CASSQWASSYEQYF.

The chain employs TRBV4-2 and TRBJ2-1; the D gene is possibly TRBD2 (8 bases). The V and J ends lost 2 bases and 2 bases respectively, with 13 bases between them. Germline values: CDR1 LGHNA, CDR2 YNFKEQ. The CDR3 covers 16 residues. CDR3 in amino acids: CASSQTGGGAYNEQFF. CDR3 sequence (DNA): TGTGCCAGCAGCCAAACGGGAGGGGGCGCCTACAATGAGCAGTTCTTC.

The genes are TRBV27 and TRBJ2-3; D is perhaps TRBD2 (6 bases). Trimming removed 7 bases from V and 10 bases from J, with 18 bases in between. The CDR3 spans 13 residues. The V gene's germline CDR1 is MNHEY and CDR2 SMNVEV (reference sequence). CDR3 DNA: TGTGCCAGCACCAATATCCCTAGCGTTCCGCAGTATTTT. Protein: CASTNIPSVPQYF.

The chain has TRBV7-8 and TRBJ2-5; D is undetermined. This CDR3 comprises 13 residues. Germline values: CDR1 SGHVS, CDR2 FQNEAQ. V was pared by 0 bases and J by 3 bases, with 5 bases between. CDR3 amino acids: CASSLASEETQYF. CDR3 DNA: TGTGCCAGCAGCTTAGCGTCGGAAGAGACCCAGTACTTC.